The 31 T cell receptor beta chains listed next were all sequenced from one sample in a study of T cell repertoires in cytomegalovirus infection. TCRdb ran MiXCR on the reads and lists one entry per CDR3 protein. The sample comprises 150,000 to 200,000 distinct CDR3 sequences, roughly 28% of which are singletons, and 31% rests with the top ten. Sequenced material: PBMCs. The receptors here all came from a human donor in good health (CMV status not recorded). Some clones in this sample may be carry-over from other donors' samples.

This clonotype showed up just a few times. The chain couples TRBV5-1 to TRBJ2-1; 8 bases match TRBD2. The CDR3 extends over 14 amino acids. The V and J ends lost 3 bases and 7 bases, in that order; junction bases with no gene match: 6. The germline V gene encodes CDR1 SGHRS and CDR2 YFSETQ. The CDR3 DNA sequence: TGCGCCAGCAGCTGGACTAGCCCCCCGAATGAGCAGTTCTTC. Residues: CASSWTSPPNEQFF.

This clonotype was detected only a few times. This chain uses TRBV2 with TRBJ2-1; tentatively, D is TRBD1 (6 bases). Looked up from germline, CDR1 is SNHLY and CDR2 is FYNNEI. Trimming took off 4 bases at V and 3 bases at J, with 10 bases between the two ends. The CDR3 is made up of 14 amino acids. The CDR3 sequence: CASSAGEDYNEQFF. Here the CDR3 DNA reads TGTGCCAGCAGTGCAGGGGAAGACTACAATGAGCAGTTCTTC.

The chain carries TRBV12-3 or TRBV12-4 and TRBJ1-6, with no clear D. With 4 bases removed from V and 0 bases from J, the gap between germline ends came to 13 bases. This CDR3 contains 17 residues. The CDR3: CASSSRDWSSYNSPLHF. The CDR3 nucleotides are TGTGCCAGCAGTTCACGCGACTGGAGCTCCTATAATTCACCCCTCCACTTT.

A word on this clonotype: A much larger clone lies a single base off, so this may be a read error. V and J are TRBV5-4 and TRBJ1-2; TRBD1 matches 7 bases. Germline V gene lookup returns CDR1 SGHNT and CDR2 YYREEE (reference sequence). There are 14 residues in the CDR3. Trimming took 3 bases from V and 7 from J; bases not matched to a gene: 9. The CDR3 DNA is TGTGCCAGCAGCTCGACAGGGAAGAAACCTGGCTACACCTTC. Its protein product is CASSSTGKKPGYTF.

This sequence joins TRBV7-2 and TRBJ2-7; the match to TRBD1 covers 9 bases. Germline values: CDR1 SGHTA, CDR2 FQGNSA. J was trimmed by 3 bases and V by 5 bases; bases with no gene match: 8. This CDR3 has 15 amino acids. The CDR3 DNA reads as TGTGCCAGCAGCCCGTGGACAGGGGAAAGCTACGAGCAGTACTTC. Amino acid sequence: CASSPWTGESYEQYF.

This clonotype has only a few counts. The chain couples TRBV5-1 to TRBJ1-1; the D gene is possibly TRBD1 (6 bases). Germline CDR1 SGHRS, CDR2 YFSETQ. The ends were cut back, 5 bases at V and 1 base at J, with 9 bases in the middle. The CDR3 runs 13 residues. The CDR3 DNA sequence: TGCGCCAGCAGGGTACAGGGGAACACTGAAGCTTTCTTT. Translated, it gives CASRVQGNTEAFF.

The chain couples TRBV19 to TRBJ2-1; 7 positions agree with TRBD1. J was trimmed by 12 bases and V by 3 bases; bases with no gene match: 8. Germline-derived CDR1 and CDR2 are LNHDA and SQIVND (reference sequence). The CDR3 runs 13 residues. The CDR3 DNA follows: TGTGCCAGTAGTATGACTTTCGGGACAGCGCAGTTCTTC. This sequence encodes CASSMTFGTAQFF. Combining the CDR3 with reference TRBV19 and TRBJ2-1 gives the whole variable domain DGGITQSPKYLFRKEGQNVTLSCEQNLNHDAMYWYRQDPGQGLRLIYYSQIVNDFQKGDIAEGYSVSREKKESFPLTVTSAQKNPTAFYLCASSMTFGTAQFFGPGTRLTVL.

The rearrangement uses TRBV6-1 and TRBJ1-6; D uncertain. Germline-derived CDR1 and CDR2 are MNHNS and SASEGT. CDR3 length: 15 residues. V gave up 6 bases and J gave up 7 bases, with 16 bases separating them. CDR3 bases: TGTGCCAGCAGCCGAAAGGACTTGACAAATTCACCCCTCCACTTT. It codes for CASSRKDLTNSPLHF.

This clonotype turned up a few times. V usage is TRBV11-2 and J usage is TRBJ2-7; TRBD2 aligns across 9 bases. The CDR3 is made up of 17 amino acids. The germline gives CDR1 SGHAT, CDR2 FQNNGV. V was clipped by 0 bases and J by 2 bases; unmatched bases: 8. The CDR3 loop is CASSLEIRLADTYEQYF. The CDR3 region has the DNA TGTGCCAGCAGCTTAGAGATTCGACTAGCGGATACCTACGAGCAGTACTTC.

Concerning this clonotype itself: A much larger clone is a single base away; this may be a read error. V is TRBV7-8 and J is TRBJ2-3; 9 bases match TRBD2. The CDR3 consists of 15 residues. Germline V lookup: CDR1 SGHVS, CDR2 FQNEAQ. DNA for the CDR3: TGTGCCAACAGCGGCGGGGGGGAGGGCACAGATACGCAGTATTTT. It codes for CANSGGGEGTDTQYF. Full variable domain (missing parts from reference TRBV7-8 and TRBJ2-3): GAGVSQSPRYKVAKRGQDVALRCDPISGHVSLFWYQQALGQGPEFLTYFQNEAQLDKSGLPSDRFFAERPEGSVSTLKIQRTQQEDSAVYLCANSGGGEGTDTQYFGPGTRLTVL.

The gene calls are TRBV2 and TRBJ1-2; D uncertain. V lost 7 bases to trimming and J lost 4 bases, with 16 bases between them. The germline V gene encodes CDR1 SNHLY and CDR2 FYNNEI. The CDR3 contains 14 residues. CDR3 sequence (DNA): TGTGCCAGCACCCTAGGAAATGGTCCCTATGGCTACACCTTC. This sequence encodes CASTLGNGPYGYTF.

This chain connects TRBV23-1 to TRBJ1-5; 8 nucleotides align to TRBD1. TRBV23-1 is designated an ORF whose function remains uncertain. Trimming removed 3 bases from V and 1 base from J; junction bases left unmatched: 14. The CDR3 consists of 19 residues. CDR3 region: CASSHTVKQGEKSNQPQHF. CDR3 bases: TGCGCCAGCAGTCACACCGTGAAACAGGGGGAAAAAAGCAATCAGCCCCAGCATTTT.

The chain is built from TRBV7-9 and TRBJ2-7, with 9 bases identical to TRBD1. V gave up 2 bases and J gave up 4 bases; unmatched junction bases: 12. From germline, CDR1 is SEHNR and CDR2 FQNEAQ (reference sequence). The CDR3 covers 17 residues. CDR3 residues: CASSLTGIPGQGYEQYF. CDR3 in DNA: TGTGCCAGCAGCTTAACGGGCATCCCGGGACAGGGATACGAGCAGTACTTC.

This clonotype was observed a few times. The CDR3 nucleotides are TGTGCCAGTAGTGTCTCGACCCTGATGAGCTACACCTTC. It is translated as CASSVSTLMSYTF. The chain joins TRBV19 to TRBJ1-2; the D is unclear. V gave up 5 bases and J gave up 9 bases, with 16 bases separating them. Germline CDR1 LNHDA, CDR2 SQIVND (reference sequence). This CDR3 contains 13 residues.

The J gene is TRBJ2-7, the V gene TRBV11-2, with TRBD2 matching 7 bases. CDR1 SGHAT and CDR2 FQNNGV come from the germline V gene. This CDR3 contains 14 residues. Unmatched junction bases numbered 2, after V lost 0 bases and J lost 3 bases. CDR3 nucleotides: TGTGCCAGCAGCTTAGACTCGGGGGGCTACGAGCAGTACTTC. Translated: CASSLDSGGYEQYF.

CDR3 sequence: CASSLEDGKNIQYF. In nucleotides, the CDR3 is TGTGCCAGCAGCTTAGAGGACGGCAAAAACATTCAGTACTTC. The gene calls are TRBV7-3 and TRBJ2-4; D not certain. This CDR3 comprises 14 residues. V lost 2 bases and J lost 3, with 8 bases in between. CDR1 is SGHTA, CDR2 FQGTGA, per germline.

This clonotype occurred many times. The chain has TRBV20-1 and TRBJ2-4; 7 nucleotides align to TRBD2. Germline CDR1 and CDR2: DFQATT and SNEGSKA (reference sequence). The V gene end was trimmed by 1 base and the J gene end by 9 bases; junction bases not matched to a gene: 3. The CDR3 runs to 12 residues. The CDR3 here is CSARAGGVIQYF. Here the CDR3 DNA reads TGCAGTGCTAGAGCGGGGGGAGTCATTCAGTACTTC.

As for this clonotype: This could be a read error, since a much larger clone is one nucleotide away. V usage is TRBV7-2 and J usage is TRBJ1-1; D might be TRBD1 (5 bases). The CDR3 spans 14 residues. Germline values: CDR1 SGHTA, CDR2 FQGNSA. The CDR3 here is CASGRGPVVTVAFF. For the CDR3, the DNA is TGTGCCAGCGGTAGGGGCCCGGTCGTCACTGTAGCTTTCTTT. The whole variable domain, filled in from reference TRBV7-2 and TRBJ1-1, reads GAGVSQSPSNKVTEKGKDVELRCDPISGHTALYWYRQSLGQGLEFLIYFQGNSAPDKSGLPSDRFSAERTGGSVSTLTIQRTQQEDSAVYLCASGRGPVVTVAFFGQGTRLTVV.

The V gene is TRBV7-6, the J gene TRBJ2-6, with a possible D match to TRBD2 (6 bases). The germline V gene has CDR1 SGHVS and CDR2 FNYEAQ. The V end was cut by 3 bases, the J end by 0 bases, with 9 bases between. CDR3 length: 16 residues. The CDR3 reads CASSFGDFSGANVLTF. In DNA form, the CDR3 reads TGTGCCAGCAGCTTCGGGGACTTCTCTGGGGCCAACGTCCTGACTTTC.

The rearrangement links TRBV28 to TRBJ1-2; D gene uncertain. V was shortened by 10 bases and J by 4 bases, with 16 bases between the two germline ends. The germline V gene encodes CDR1 MDHEN and CDR2 SYDVKM. The CDR3 length is 13 residues. The CDR3 DNA sequence: TGTGCCACATCTCCGGGAGAGGGCTATGGCTACACCTTC. Protein product: CATSPGEGYGYTF.

This clonotype was seen a handful of times. The chain joins TRBV10-3 to TRBJ1-1, with no clear D. Trimming removed 7 bases at V and 0 bases at J, with 9 bases between. Germline V gene data show CDR1 as ENHRY and CDR2 as SYGVKD. This CDR3 spans 13 amino acids. The chain's CDR3 is CAITMRLNTEAFF. The CDR3 DNA reads as TGTGCCATCACCATGCGGCTGAACACTGAAGCTTTCTTT.

This clonotype was seen a handful of times. The chain is built from TRBV5-4 and TRBJ1-1, with D possibly TRBD1 on 6 matching bases. CDR1 is SGHNT, CDR2 YYREEE, per germline (reference sequence). Deletions cut 1 base from V and 1 base from J, with 8 bases between. This CDR3 spans 14 amino acids. The CDR3 sequence: CASSLTGPNTEAFF. The DNA for the CDR3 is TGTGCCAGCAGCTTGACAGGGCCGAACACTGAAGCTTTCTTT.

In DNA form, the CDR3 reads TGTGCCACCGTGACAGGGGAGGACACTGAAGCTTTCTTT. Translated, it gives CATVTGEDTEAFF. This chain uses TRBV19 with TRBJ1-1; TRBD1 matches at 8 bases. Looked up from germline, CDR1 is LNHDA and CDR2 is SQIVND (reference sequence). The CDR3 is 13 amino acids. V gave up 10 bases and J gave up 3 bases; unmatched junction bases: 7.

The CDR3: CASSSTTGIRVTQYF. The CDR3 DNA follows: TGCGCCAGCAGCTCCACGACAGGGATAAGAGTTACGCAGTATTTT. The chain is built from TRBV5-1 and TRBJ2-3; 7 bases agree with TRBD1. The CDR3 runs to 15 residues. V gave up 3 bases and J gave up 8 bases; unmatched junction bases: 12. Germline CDR1 and CDR2: SGHRS and YFSETQ.

The chain uses TRBV12-3 or TRBV12-4 and TRBJ2-5; the D is unclear. Trimming removed 6 bases from V and 3 bases from J, with 14 bases in between. The CDR3 extends over 14 amino acids. CDR3 DNA sequence: TGTGCCAGCAGCTTCGGACCGGGCGAAGAGACCCAGTACTTC. This translates into CASSFGPGEETQYF.

The rearrangement uses TRBV29-1 and TRBJ1-6, with TRBD1 matching 10 bases. The CDR3 extends over 14 amino acids. The trim removed 6 bases at V and 5 bases at J, leaving 4 bases unmatched. Germline-derived CDR1 and CDR2 are SQVTM and ANQGSEA. CDR3 DNA sequence: TGCAGCGTCTGGACAGGGGGAGATAATTCACCCCTCCACTTT. It is translated as CSVWTGGDNSPLHF.

This clonotype was seen ten or more times. The chain carries TRBV6-5 and TRBJ2-1; D tentatively fits TRBD1 or TRBD2 (6 bases each). The CDR3 totals 14 residues. The V and J ends lost 6 bases and 7 bases respectively, with 16 bases between them. Germline assignment: CDR1 MNHEY and CDR2 SVGAGI. CDR3 amino acids: CASRPYGGHNEQFF. The CDR3 DNA follows: TGTGCCAGCAGACCTTACGGGGGCCATAATGAGCAGTTCTTC.

V usage is TRBV6-5 and J usage is TRBJ2-7; no definite D call. Deletions cut 0 bases from V and 4 bases from J, with 7 bases between. Germline CDR1 and CDR2: MNHEY and SVGAGI. The CDR3 has 13 residues. The CDR3 here is CASSYSQVYEQYF. Here the CDR3 DNA reads TGTGCCAGCAGTTACTCGCAAGTTTACGAGCAGTACTTC.

This clonotype was seen a handful of times. The V gene is TRBV12-3 or TRBV12-4, the J gene TRBJ2-7; TRBD1 matches at 10 bases. After removal of 6 bases from V and 3 bases from J, the junction contained 11 bases not matched to a gene. This CDR3 has 16 residues. The CDR3 loop reads CASSQIGTGVFYEQYF. In DNA, the CDR3 is TGTGCCAGCAGCCAAATCGGGACAGGGGTCTTCTACGAGCAGTACTTC.

This clonotype was counted only a few times. The rearrangement uses TRBV20-1 and TRBJ1-4, with D possibly matching TRBD1 (6 bases). The CDR3 is 14 amino acids. V dropped 4 bases and J dropped 8 bases, with 17 bases sitting between them. From germline, CDR1 is DFQATT and CDR2 SNEGSKA (reference sequence). This CDR3 reads CSAKGNRVTEKLFF. CDR3 nucleotides: TGCAGTGCTAAAGGCAACAGGGTAACGGAAAAACTGTTTTTT.

This chain connects TRBV20-1 to TRBJ1-4, with unresolved D. V lost 8 bases, J lost 4 bases, and 20 bases lay in between. Germline values: CDR1 DFQATT, CDR2 SNEGSKA (reference sequence). This CDR3 is built from 15 residues. CDR3 nucleotide sequence: TGCAGTACCCTTGGGCCGAGAGCAATTAATGAAAAACTGTTTTTT. Translating it yields CSTLGPRAINEKLFF.